This is a list of T cell receptor beta chains from one sample in a study of T cells in Graves' hyperthyroidism and ophthalmopathy. TCRdb recomputed calls from the multiplex PCR reads with MiXCR, one row per CDR3 protein. The sample consists of roughly 640,000 distinct CDR3 sequences, around 15% of them appearing once. Sequenced input: blood. The receptors were gathered from a woman in her thirties or forties with Graves' ophthalmopathy. Both conserved end residues are part of each CDR3. D genes are given only for firm matches. Some rows have no size entry. The others give once, few or many, or a class for an expanded clone.

clone_size	v_call	j_call	d_call	cdr3_nt	cdr3_aa
many	TRBV2	TRBJ2-7	TRBD1	TGTGCCAGCAGTCCCCTGACAGGGTACAACTACGAGCAGTACTTC	CASSPLTGYNYEQYF
many	TRBV28	TRBJ2-7	TRBD2	TGTGCCAGCAGTCCGGAAGGGACTAGGAGGTACGAGCAGTACTTC	CASSPEGTRRYEQYF
-	TRBV4-2	TRBJ2-1	-	TGTGCCAGCAGCCGGGACGGCTATGAGCAGTTCTTC	CASSRDGYEQFF
many	TRBV7-9	TRBJ2-7	TRBD2	TGTGCCAGCAGCCACTCTCGGCTGCGTGGGACTAGCGGGGTCGAGCAGTACTTC	CASSHSRLRGTSGVEQYF
many	TRBV5-1	TRBJ2-1	-	TGCGCCAGCAGGAAAACACCTGGTGAGCAGTTCTTC	CASRKTPGEQFF
few	TRBV3-1	TRBJ1-6	-	TGTGCCAGCAGCCAAGATAGGCTGACTCCCCTCCACTTT	CASSQDRLTPLHF
few	TRBV2	TRBJ2-6	-	TGTGCCAGCAGTGGGGTCGGTAGGGCCAACGTCCTGACTTTC	CASSGVGRANVLTF
many	TRBV12-3/TRBV12-4	TRBJ1-3	-	TGTGCCAGCAGGCCGACGGGGAGCTCTGGAAACACCATATATTTT	CASRPTGSSGNTIYF
few	TRBV9	TRBJ2-4	-	TGTGCCAGCAGCCCAGGAGGGGGGGCCAAAAACATTCAGTACTTC	CASSPGGGAKNIQYF
-	TRBV4-1	TRBJ2-1	-	TGCGCCAGCAGCCAGGACCCAAATGGAGATGAGCAGTTCTTC	CASSQDPNGDEQFF
many	TRBV24-1	TRBJ2-3	TRBD1	TGTGCCACCAGTGATACAGGGGATCGCACAGATACGCAGTATTTT	CATSDTGDRTDTQYF
many	TRBV5-1	TRBJ2-7	-	TGCGCCAGCAGCCCGAGGTTGGACGGTTCCTACGAGCAGTACTTC	CASSPRLDGSYEQYF
-	TRBV29-1	TRBJ2-1	-	TGCAGCGTCCTTGGGGCGGGGACCTACAATGAGCAGTTCTTC	CSVLGAGTYNEQFF
-	TRBV18	TRBJ2-5	TRBD1	TGTGCCAGCTCAGCGACAGGGGGCGAAATAGAGACCCAGTACTTC	CASSATGGEIETQYF
many	TRBV30	TRBJ1-2	TRBD1	TGTGCCTGGAGACCAAGGACAGGGGTTGGGGCTCGGGGCTACACCTTC	CAWRPRTGVGARGYTF
many	TRBV28	TRBJ1-2	-	TGTGCCAGCAGCCTTAACCCGGGGGACGGCTACACCTTC	CASSLNPGDGYTF
-	TRBV15	TRBJ2-5	-	TGTGCCACCAGCAGAGTGTTTTCGAGGCCCGCAGGGCAAGAGACCCAGTACTTC	CATSRVFSRPAGQETQYF
many	TRBV7-6	TRBJ2-7	TRBD2	TGTGCCAGCAGCTTAGGGGAGGGGCTCTACGAGCAGTACTTC	CASSLGEGLYEQYF
many	TRBV20-1	TRBJ2-3	-	TGCAGTGCTAGAAGAGTCTTATCGGGCCCTAGCACAGATACGCAGTATTTT	CSARRVLSGPSTDTQYF
many	TRBV20-1	TRBJ2-7	TRBD2	TGCAGTGCTAGAGCCCTAGCGGGGTCGGCCGAGCAGTACTTC	CSARALAGSAEQYF
many	TRBV7-8	TRBJ1-2	-	TGTGCCAGCAGCGACGAAGGGGGATGGGATGGCTACACCTTC	CASSDEGGWDGYTF
many	TRBV7-9	TRBJ1-2	-	TGTGCCAGCAGCTTAGCCAGGGATGGCTACACCTTC	CASSLARDGYTF
few	TRBV30	TRBJ1-6	-	TGTGCCTGGGACAGCTCCTATAATTCACCCCTCCACTTT	CAWDSSYNSPLHF
-	TRBV10-3	TRBJ2-1	TRBD2	TGTGCCATCAGTGAATGGACTAGCGGGGGGGCCGGCAATGAGCAGTTCTTC	CAISEWTSGGAGNEQFF
-	TRBV5-1	TRBJ2-3	TRBD1	TGCGCCAGCAGCTTGGAGCAGGGGGCCACAGATACGCAGTATTTT	CASSLEQGATDTQYF
-	TRBV5-1	TRBJ2-3	-	TGCGCCAGTACCCCCCTAGCGACCTTCACAGATACGCAGTATTTT	CASTPLATFTDTQYF
many	TRBV28	TRBJ1-1	-	TGTGCCAGCAGTACGAACACTGAAGCTTTCTTT	CASSTNTEAFF
many	TRBV6-1	TRBJ2-3	-	TGTGCCAGCAGTTATGGGACGGCCCGCACAGATACGCAGTATTTT	CASSYGTARTDTQYF
few	TRBV11-2	TRBJ2-5	-	TGTGCCAGCAGTCGGGGCCCCGGGAGAGACCCAGAGACCCAGTACTTC	CASSRGPGRDPETQYF
-	TRBV27	TRBJ2-1	TRBD2	TGTGCCAGCAGGACATCAAGGGCGGGGGGGACAAGCTCCTACAATGAGCAGTTCTTC	CASRTSRAGGTSSYNEQFF
few	TRBV20-1	TRBJ1-5	TRBD1	TGCAGTGCTAGAGATCGACAGGGCTGGAGCAATCAGCCCCAGCATTTT	CSARDRQGWSNQPQHF
-	TRBV11-2	TRBJ1-3	TRBD1	TGTGCCAGCAGCTCCCCGGGACAGAAGGGGGGAAACACCATATATTTT	CASSSPGQKGGNTIYF
many	TRBV28	TRBJ1-1	-	TGTGCCAGCAGCCGCGACACAGGGATGAACACTGAAGCTTTCTTT	CASSRDTGMNTEAFF
many	TRBV5-1	TRBJ1-2	-	TGCGCCAGCAGCTTGGAGGCTAGCGGGAACTATGGCTACACCTTC	CASSLEASGNYGYTF
few	TRBV20-1	TRBJ2-1	TRBD2	TGCAGTGCTTGGACACCAAGGGGACTAGTGTCTTTGAATGAGCAGTTCTTC	CSAWTPRGLVSLNEQFF
-	TRBV9	TRBJ1-1	-	TGTGCCAGCAGCCCCGGACAGCCAATGAACACTGAAGCTTTCTTT	CASSPGQPMNTEAFF
few	TRBV4-1	TRBJ1-5	-	TGCGCCAGCAGCCAACCAACCGAGGGATTTGGAAAACAGCCCCAGCATTTT	CASSQPTEGFGKQPQHF
-	TRBV30	TRBJ1-4	TRBD1	TGTGCCTCCTCAGGGGGCACTAATGAAAAACTGTTTTTT	CASSGGTNEKLFF
-	TRBV6-5	TRBJ2-5	TRBD2	TGTGCCAGCAGTTACTCCAGGTCGGGGGGGCGTGAGACCCAGTACTTC	CASSYSRSGGRETQYF
many	TRBV7-9	TRBJ1-2	-	TGTGCCAGCAGACGGACAGTCGTACCCTATGGCTACACCTTC	CASRRTVVPYGYTF
many	TRBV6-6	TRBJ1-3	-	TGTGCCAGCAGTTACGTAGGAAGCTCTGGAAACACCATATATTTT	CASSYVGSSGNTIYF
-	TRBV7-8	TRBJ1-1	TRBD1	TGTGCCAGCAGCTTAGCCGGCGAGGGGACAGGGCTCACTGAAGCTTTCTTT	CASSLAGEGTGLTEAFF
few	TRBV28	TRBJ2-2	TRBD1	TGTGCCACCAGGGGGACAGGGGACACCGGGGAGCTGTTTTTT	CATRGTGDTGELFF
many	TRBV12-3/TRBV12-4	TRBJ2-3	-	TGTGCCAGCAGTTTAAGGCCGGGAACCACAGATACGCAGTATTTT	CASSLRPGTTDTQYF
many	TRBV29-1	TRBJ1-1	-	TGCAGCGTTGAAGAAGGTGGTTTCACTGAAGCTTTCTTT	CSVEEGGFTEAFF
-	TRBV28	TRBJ2-5	TRBD1	TGTGCCAGCAGTTACGGCCCACAGGGGCAAGAGACCCAGTACTTC	CASSYGPQGQETQYF
-	TRBV20-1	TRBJ1-5	-	TGCAGTGCTAGAGAATATAATCAGCCCCAGCATTTT	CSAREYNQPQHF
few	TRBV12-3/TRBV12-4	TRBJ1-5	-	TGTGCCAGCAGACAGAACCCCAATCAGCCCCAGCATTTT	CASRQNPNQPQHF
-	TRBV10-3	TRBJ1-2	TRBD1	TGTGCCATCAGTGAGTCGACAGGGCCAAACTATGGCTACACCTTC	CAISESTGPNYGYTF
many	TRBV7-8	TRBJ1-2	-	TGTGCCAGCAGCCTGAATCCGACTAACTATGGCTACACCTTC	CASSLNPTNYGYTF
-	TRBV7-3	TRBJ2-2	-	TGTGCCAGCAGCTTAACCCCTGGTACAGGGCCCGGGGAGCTGTTTTTT	CASSLTPGTGPGELFF